This T cell receptor beta chain is drawn from a study of T cells in Graves' hyperthyroidism and ophthalmopathy. Looking at the study overall: Peripheral blood specimens were obtained at initial diagnosis, prior to any treatment.

Regions amplified from RNA transcripts were the TCR beta CDR3 regions. An initial round of RT-PCR targeting the TCR CDR3 relied on the HTBI primer set. MiXCR, applied by TCRdb to the multiplex PCR reads, yields one record per CDR3 protein. This table holds approximately 620,000 distinct CDR3 sequences, approximately 13% found once. This clonotype was detected ten times or more. V gave up 1 base and J gave up 6 bases, with 7 bases separating them. Germline V CDR1 and CDR2: SGHDN, FVKESK. The CDR3 spans 13 residues. This chain links TRBV14 with TRBJ2-4; TRBD2 might be the D (5 bases). Sequenced material: blood. The TCR sequence derives from a woman aged 25 to 39 with Graves' hyperthyroidism that later progressed to Graves' ophthalmopathy. CDR3: CASSQVEGNIQYF. The DNA for the CDR3 is TGTGCCAGCAGCCAAGTTGAGGGAAACATTCAGTACTTC.